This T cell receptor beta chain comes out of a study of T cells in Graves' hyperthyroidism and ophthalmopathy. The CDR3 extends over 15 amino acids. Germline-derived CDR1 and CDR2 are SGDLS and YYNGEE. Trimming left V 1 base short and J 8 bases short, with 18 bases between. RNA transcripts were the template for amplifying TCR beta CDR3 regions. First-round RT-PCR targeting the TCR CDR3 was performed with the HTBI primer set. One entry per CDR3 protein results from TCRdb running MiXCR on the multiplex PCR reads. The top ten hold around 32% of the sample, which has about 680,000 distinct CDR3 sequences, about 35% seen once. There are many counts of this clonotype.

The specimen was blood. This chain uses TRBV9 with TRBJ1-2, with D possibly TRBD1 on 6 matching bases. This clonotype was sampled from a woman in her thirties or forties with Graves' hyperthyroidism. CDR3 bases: TGTGCCAGCAGCGTAACGGACAGTTGGAAGTTAGGCTACACCTTC. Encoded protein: CASSVTDSWKLGYTF. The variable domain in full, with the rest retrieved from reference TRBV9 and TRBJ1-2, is DSGVTQTPKHLITATGQRVTLRCSPRSGDLSVYWYQQSLDQGLQFLIQYYNGEERAKGNILERFSAQQFPDLHSELNLSSLELGDSALYFCASSVTDSWKLGYTFGSGTRLTVV.